This TCR beta chain came from a study of blood T cell repertoires in COVID-19 (TCRdb year 2020). As for the study more broadly: Samples covering the acute and convalescent phases of COVID-19 were provided by collaborators in the United States, Italy and Spain. A freely available public database, intended as a resource for researchers studying the immune response to SARS-CoV-2, is where the repertoires were released. Samples were obtained from the ongoing ImmuneRACE study (first 160 participants) and from about 1,300 subjects provided by 6 global collaborators. Subjects who had been exposed to COVID-19, were actively infected with it, or had recovered from it provided the deeply sampled blood TCRbeta repertoires that made up the dataset. Nearly every sample came with metadata listing a de-identified subject ID, COVID-19 status, age in years and sex. Where HLA class I and class II types were available, the types were taken from metadata supplied by the sample provider, not from assay-based typing. The material from the prospective study consisted of cDNA or gDNA derived from T cells, B-cell-depleted T cells, or PBMCs.

Participants in the prospective study were enrolled through a virtual design, were aged about 18 to 90 years, and lived in under 25 United States geographic areas. In the prospective study, participants were assigned to cohorts based on the clinical history participants reported in a screening survey and a study questionnaire. Each participant in the prospective study had whole blood, serum and a nasopharyngeal or oropharyngeal swab collected by mobile phlebotomists. Additional blood draws and questionnaires over an approximately 2-month period could optionally be provided by prospective study participants. Before DNA extraction, blood samples from the prospective study were shipped at room temperature or frozen. Unmatched junction bases come to 4, with V trimmed by 0 bases and J by 8 bases. The CDR3 sequence holds 15 residues, the cysteine and phenylalanine included. The CDR3 DNA has 45 bases and is translated from base 1. CDR1 and CDR2 are drawn from the germline V gene (reference sequence): SEHNR, FQNEAQ.

As regards this clone: Its antigen target is currently unknown. The sample holds no much larger clone one base away, and base qualities are not on file.

Results and caveats for the whole study, not just this receptor: Clinical and demographic metadata were provided uncurated, with the amount varying by source and participant.

TCRbeta CDR3 regions were amplified from genomic DNA using the immunoSEQ Assay, a bias-controlled multiplex PCR. In the original analysis: Within the assay, amplification of reference gene primers was used to estimate how many nucleated cells each sample contained. Sequence reads were collapsed and filtered to measure the absolute abundance of every unique TCRbeta CDR3 rearrangement. For each sample, productive Simpson clonality was calculated as the square root of Simpson's diversity index over productive rearrangements. TCRdb stores this immuneACCESS table with in-frame sequences only. Part of the clones is absent; in the studies checked, under half of the shortfall reflects unresolved V genes, and no reason is known for the rest. That table is the source of V, J and clone size, and D and trimming were worked out from the DNA. Across this sample there are approximately 360,000 clones, with 88% seen only once. The top ten hold around 0.97% of the sample.

The V gene is TRBV7-9 and the J gene is TRBJ2-1; 10 central nucleotides agree with TRBD2. The sample was PBMCs or T cells enriched from blood (not recorded which). The source of this sequence is a woman in her 30s with acute COVID-19. The nucleotide sequence is given as TGTGCCAGCAGCTTAGCAGCGGGGGGGCCTCATGAGCAGTTCTTC. It translates as CASSLAAGGPHEQFF.